This T cell receptor beta chain was sequenced during a study of cytomegalovirus exposure and HLA in healthy donors. The study's findings and limits: It was shown in a later analysis that HLA-associated TCR beta chains were more clonally expanded than other, equally common chains. In a later analysis, V- and J-gene trimming of beta chains associated with a DCLRE1C missense variant, replicated independently.

V was cut by 4 bases and J by 4 bases, with 11 bases left in between. Germline CDR1 reads MNHEY; CDR2 reads SMNVEV (reference sequence). This CDR3 region has 14 residues. On this clone: No antigen is known for it.

Use of 60 Vbeta and 13 Jbeta primers characterized the PCR. Generated by immunoSEQ multiplex PCR, the TCRdb table keeps only in-frame clones and is missing some. The sample records roughly 170,000 clones, 75% to 85% being singletons. The V and J genes are TRBV27 and TRBJ2-1; D possibly corresponds to TRBD1 (5 bases). This clonotype originated in a man younger than 45 in good health and CMV-seropositive. The specimen sequenced was PBMCs. In DNA, the CDR3 is TGTGCCAGCAGTTACGACAGATTTTACAATGAGCAGTTCTTC. Amino acids: CASSYDRFYNEQFF.